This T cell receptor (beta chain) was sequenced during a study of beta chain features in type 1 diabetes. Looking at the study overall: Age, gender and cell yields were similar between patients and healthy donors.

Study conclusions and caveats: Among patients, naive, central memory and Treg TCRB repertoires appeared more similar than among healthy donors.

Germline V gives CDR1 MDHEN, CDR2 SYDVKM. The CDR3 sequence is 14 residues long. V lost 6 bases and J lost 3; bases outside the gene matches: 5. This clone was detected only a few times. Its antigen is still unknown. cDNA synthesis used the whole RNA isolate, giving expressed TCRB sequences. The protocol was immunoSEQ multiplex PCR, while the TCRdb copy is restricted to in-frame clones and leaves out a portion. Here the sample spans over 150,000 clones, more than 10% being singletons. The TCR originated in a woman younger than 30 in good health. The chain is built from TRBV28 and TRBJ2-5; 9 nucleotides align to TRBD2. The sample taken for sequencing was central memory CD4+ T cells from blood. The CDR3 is CASRVSGRKETQYF. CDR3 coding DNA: TGTGCCAGCAGGGTTAGCGGGAGAAAAGAGACCCAGTACTTC.